This TCR beta chain was obtained from a study of T-cell memory formation after mild COVID-19. The sample holds many counts of this clonotype. Its target is unknown. Study-wide results and limits: Those CD4+ clones that contracted were mainly in CM and EM (CD8+ ones in EMRA). Whereas later expanders leaned CD4+, clones contracting day 15 to 85 showed a balanced CD4/CD8 makeup.

Sample barcodes and UMIs were carried by the TCR alpha and TCR beta cDNA libraries that 5'RACE generated with constant-segment primers. A single record per CDR3 protein comes from TCRdb applying MiXCR to the 5' RACE reads. The repertoire holds about 57,000 distinct CDR3 sequences, 9.5% to 15% seen once, with around 25% in the top ten. This CDR3 has 15 amino acids. CDR1 is SGHRS, CDR2 YFSETQ, per germline. Trimming took off 4 bases at V and 6 bases at J, with 18 bases between the two ends. Sequenced: PBMCs or a T cell subset sorted from them (not recorded which). The rearrangement uses TRBV5-1 and TRBJ2-3; D tentatively reads TRBD1 or TRBD2 (5 bases each). This TCR was sampled from a man aged 18 to 35 who had mild COVID-19 (a few samples of this study predate the infection). Cell type and time point are not known. The CDR3: CASSLEGRKHDTQYF. CDR3 sequence (DNA): TGCGCCAGCAGCCTCGAGGGACGCAAGCACGATACGCAGTATTTT. Based on the CDR3 plus reference TRBV5-1 and TRBJ2-3, the full variable domain is KAGVTQTPRYLIKTRGQQVTLSCSPISGHRSVSWYQQTPGQGLQFLFEYFSETQRNKGNFPGRFSGRQFSNSRSEMNVSTLELGDSALYLCASSLEGRKHDTQYFGPGTRLTVL.